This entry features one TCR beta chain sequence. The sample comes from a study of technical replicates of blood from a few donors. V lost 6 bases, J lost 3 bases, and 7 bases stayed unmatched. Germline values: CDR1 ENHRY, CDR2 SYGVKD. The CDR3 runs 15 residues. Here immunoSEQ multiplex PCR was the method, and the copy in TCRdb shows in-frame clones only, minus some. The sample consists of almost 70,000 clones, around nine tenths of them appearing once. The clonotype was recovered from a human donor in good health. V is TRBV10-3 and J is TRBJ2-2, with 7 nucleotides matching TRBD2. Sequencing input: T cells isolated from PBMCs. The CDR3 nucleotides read TGTGCCATCAGGGGCTCAGGGAGGGACACCGGGGAGCTGTTTTTT. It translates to CAIRGSGRDTGELFF.